This TCR beta chain was obtained from a study of shared T cell receptors in the human thymus (dated by TCRdb to about 2021). Some background on the complete study: The study examined how the human thymus generates shared, self-reactive T-cell receptor alpha chains.

About this clone itself: Its antigen target is currently unknown. Base qualities are not at hand, and no much larger clone is one base apart.

V sheds 0 bases and J sheds 7 bases, leaving 10 bases between their ends. Inclusive of the bounding cysteine and phenylalanine, the CDR3 is 13 residues long. Here the CDR3 DNA is all that survives: 39 bases in frame from base 1. CDR1 SGDLS and CDR2 YYNGEE were looked up in the germline V gene. The library came from the immunoSEQ multiplex PCR assay. The clones in this table, taken by TCRdb from immuneACCESS, are in-frame only. Not every clone is retained; where verified, under half of the shortfall comes from an unresolved V gene, and the cause of the rest is unknown. In this sample the table shows roughly 710,000 clones, 80% to 90% of which occur a single time. Of the sample, around 0.01% falls within the top ten clones. These same data were also listed under a study on human thymus T cells. The second paper states: In Finland, the donors were immunologically healthy infants who were having open corrective cardiac surgery for congenital heart defects. The thymus tissue came from surgical resects taken out during corrective cardiac surgery. Biased V and J gene segment usage appeared to be present in both thymic and peripheral blood repertoires. According to the related research, thymic TCR repertoires were highly overlapping among unrelated individuals. The study characterized TCR alpha and beta repertoires from eight infant thymus samples and a few related peripheral blood samples. The cohort included several male and a couple of female infants, with donor ages spanning 7 to 244 days. Thymocytes were released mechanically from tissue and stored at -70 °C as pellets of roughly 9.5-32 million cells. A QIAsymphony instrument was used to extract genomic DNA from frozen cell pellets. The immunoSEQ multiplex PCR assay was used to amplify the TCRB and TCRAD loci from a standardized amount of quality-controlled genomic DNA. The amplicons spanned the V(D)J region and were long enough to cover the CDR3 and allow V and J genes to be identified. The commercial immunoSEQ service was used to sequence amplicons on an Illumina platform. Primer bias and sequencing errors were corrected as previously described, and TCRAD and TCRB were defined on the basis of the IMGT database. The repertoires were analysed using immunoSEQ Analyzer 3.0 and VDJTools for basic statistics, V/J segment usage, diversity estimates, rarefaction and pairwise overlap. To estimate diversity, the Chao1, ChaoE, Efron-Thisted, Shannon and inverse Simpson indices were applied, and diversity was also estimated on datasets down-sampled to the smallest sample. Repertoire overlap was assessed by strict matching of CDR3 nucleotide sequence, V gene and J gene, and clustering was done by Jaccard-based multidimensional scaling. On average, about 800,000 unique TCRB clonotypes were obtained from thymus samples, compared with approximately 82,000 from blood samples.

The chain is made from TRBV9 and TRBJ1-2; TRBD1 is perhaps the D gene, given 5 matching bases. This sequence originates from a girl under three years old with a congenital heart defect. Donor details come from another sample of the same person, matched by shared clones. The specimen was thymocytes. The CDR3 here reads CASSVAGSAGYTF. Read as DNA, the sequence is TGTGCCAGCAGCGTAGCAGGGTCGGCTGGCTACACCTTC.